The rows below give T cell receptor beta chains drawn from one sample of a study of response to subunit inactivated influenza vaccine. TCRdb analysed the RT-PCR reads with MiXCR anew, one entry per CDR3 protein. The sample shows about 180,000 distinct CDR3 sequences, 9.2% of them seen only once. This material consisted of non-naive T cells sorted from PBMCs, taken on the day of vaccination. The receptor set was obtained from a man aged 45-65 years who received an inactivated influenza vaccine. Both conserved end residues are part of each CDR3. A D gene is named only where the DNA matches it firmly. Clone size appears in some rows only: once, few, many, or a class for an expanded clone.

V: TRBV19
D: -
J: TRBJ2-5
size: few
DNA: TGTGCCAGTTCCCAGAGTTCTCAAGAGACCCAGTACTTC
CDR3: CASSQSSQETQYF

V: TRBV29-1
D: -
J: TRBJ2-3
size: few
DNA: TGCAGCGTTCGAGGTGACGGACGAAGCACAGATACGCAGTATTTT
CDR3: CSVRGDGRSTDTQYF

V: TRBV3-1
D: TRBD1
J: TRBJ2-6
size: -
DNA: TGTGCCAGCAGCCGATCCCCGGACAGGGCCGGGGCCAACGTCCTGACTTTC
CDR3: CASSRSPDRAGANVLTF

V: TRBV7-8
D: TRBD1
J: TRBJ2-6
size: -
DNA: TGTGCCAGCAGCTTAGCGGGACAGGGAACGGGAACTGGGGCCAACGTCCTGACTTTC
CDR3: CASSLAGQGTGTGANVLTF

V: TRBV11-1
D: TRBD2
J: TRBJ2-7
size: few
DNA: TGTGCCAGCAGCTCGGTGGGGAGGGGACTAGCGAGGATCTACGAGCAGTACTTC
CDR3: CASSSVGRGLARIYEQYF

V: TRBV7-3
D: -
J: TRBJ2-7
size: -
DNA: TGTGCCAGCAGCTTAACGTACCTGGACGAGCAGTACTTC
CDR3: CASSLTYLDEQYF

V: TRBV2
D: TRBD1
J: TRBJ2-7
size: -
DNA: TGTGCCAGCAGTGGTGACAGGGCAAGGGAGCAGTACTTC
CDR3: CASSGDRAREQYF

V: TRBV18
D: TRBD1
J: TRBJ2-1
size: many
DNA: TGTGCCAGCTCACCACCTAGGGACAGGGTCGATGAGCAGTTCTTC
CDR3: CASSPPRDRVDEQFF

V: TRBV5-1
D: -
J: TRBJ2-7
size: -
DNA: TGCGCCAGCAGCCGTACATTGCAAGAGCAGTACTTC
CDR3: CASSRTLQEQYF

V: TRBV3-1
D: TRBD1
J: TRBJ2-1
size: many
DNA: TGTGCCAGCAGCCAAGATATTGGGGACAGGGCCTACAATGAGCAGTTCTTC
CDR3: CASSQDIGDRAYNEQFF

V: TRBV20-1
D: TRBD2
J: TRBJ2-7
size: few
DNA: TGCAGTGCCGTAGATGTAGCGGGACAAAGTACCTACGAGCAGTACTTC
CDR3: CSAVDVAGQSTYEQYF

V: TRBV30
D: -
J: TRBJ2-2
size: many
DNA: TGTGCCTCTCACCCGGTCGTTACGAACACCGGGGAGCTGTTTTTT
CDR3: CASHPVVTNTGELFF

V: TRBV9
D: -
J: TRBJ1-1
size: -
DNA: TGTGCCAGCAGCGTCTCGGGACTCATGAACACTGAAGCTTTCTTT
CDR3: CASSVSGLMNTEAFF

V: TRBV7-9
D: -
J: TRBJ2-5
size: -
DNA: TGTGCCAGCAGCTCGACATTCGGGCCTTTGGAGACCCAGTACTTC
CDR3: CASSSTFGPLETQYF

V: TRBV10-3
D: TRBD2
J: TRBJ2-7
size: many
DNA: TGTGCCATCAGTGAGCGGACTAGCGACGGGTTCTACGAGCAGTACTTC
CDR3: CAISERTSDGFYEQYF

V: TRBV6-2/TRBV6-3
D: -
J: TRBJ2-1
size: few
DNA: TGTGCCAGCAGTTATATGGGGAGCTCCTACAATGAGCAGTTCTTC
CDR3: CASSYMGSSYNEQFF

V: TRBV28
D: -
J: TRBJ1-6
size: many
DNA: TGTGCCAGCACCCTAGGACCGGGACGGCCAAGTTGGCCCTCACCCCTCCACTTT
CDR3: CASTLGPGRPSWPSPLHF

V: TRBV5-5
D: -
J: TRBJ2-3
size: -
DNA: TGTGCCAGCAGCTTGGTCCGGCATGGGGGCACCACAGATACGCAGTATTTT
CDR3: CASSLVRHGGTTDTQYF

V: TRBV11-2
D: TRBD1
J: TRBJ2-1
size: once
DNA: TGTGCCAGCAGCACCCGCCCGGGACAGGGGCTTTTCGAGCAGTTCTTC
CDR3: CASSTRPGQGLFEQFF

V: TRBV20-1
D: -
J: TRBJ2-4
size: many
DNA: TGCAGTGCCCCCACGATAGTCAAAAACATTCAGTACTTC
CDR3: CSAPTIVKNIQYF

V: TRBV7-9
D: -
J: TRBJ2-3
size: few
DNA: TGTGCCAGCAGCTCCGGATTGCACTATAGCACAGATACGCAGTATTTT
CDR3: CASSSGLHYSTDTQYF

V: TRBV6-2/TRBV6-3
D: -
J: TRBJ2-7
size: few
DNA: TGTGCCAGCAGTTACTCGGACAGTAAGCAGTACTTC
CDR3: CASSYSDSKQYF

V: TRBV12-3/TRBV12-4
D: TRBD1
J: TRBJ1-1
size: many
DNA: TGTGCCACGACTGGGACAGCCGAAGCTTTCTTT
CDR3: CATTGTAEAFF

V: TRBV6-5
D: -
J: TRBJ1-2
size: few
DNA: TGTGCCAGCAGTCGCAATAACTATGGCTACACCTTC
CDR3: CASSRNNYGYTF

V: TRBV20-1
D: -
J: TRBJ1-1
size: -
DNA: TGCAGTGCCCAGGATGAGGTGACTGAAGCTTTCTTT
CDR3: CSAQDEVTEAFF

V: TRBV27
D: TRBD1
J: TRBJ1-2
size: many
DNA: TGTGCCAGCAGGAGACAGGGGGCGAGGTATGGCTACACCTTC
CDR3: CASRRQGARYGYTF

V: TRBV9
D: -
J: TRBJ2-1
size: -
DNA: TGTGCCAGCAGCGTAGGGGGCAGCTTACACCACAATGAGCAGTTCTTC
CDR3: CASSVGGSLHHNEQFF

V: TRBV4-2
D: TRBD1
J: TRBJ2-7
size: -
DNA: TGTGCCAGCAGCCTCTCTGCGGGACAGGGTACCAACGAGCAGTACTTC
CDR3: CASSLSAGQGTNEQYF

V: TRBV4-3
D: -
J: TRBJ1-5
size: -
DNA: TGCGCCAGCAGCCAAGATAGTATGGGCGATCAGCCCCAGCATTTT
CDR3: CASSQDSMGDQPQHF

V: TRBV28
D: TRBD2
J: TRBJ2-3
size: -
DNA: TGTGCCAGCAGTCTGACTAGCGCAGATACGCAGTATTTT
CDR3: CASSLTSADTQYF

V: TRBV20-1
D: -
J: TRBJ2-7
size: few
DNA: TGCAGTGCTAGAGCCCCACGGCCCCCCTACGAGCAGTACTTC
CDR3: CSARAPRPPYEQYF

V: TRBV27
D: -
J: TRBJ2-4
size: few
DNA: TGTGCCAGCAGTTTTTTGCCGGAGGGGGACATTCAGTACTTC
CDR3: CASSFLPEGDIQYF

V: TRBV5-1
D: -
J: TRBJ1-6
size: -
DNA: TGCGCCAGCAGCTTAAGCCTGACAGGTAGAGATAATTCACCCCTCCACTTT
CDR3: CASSLSLTGRDNSPLHF

V: TRBV7-2
D: TRBD1
J: TRBJ2-7
size: many
DNA: TGTGCCACCTCGTGGCAGGGGGCCTACGAGCAGTACTTC
CDR3: CATSWQGAYEQYF

V: TRBV18
D: -
J: TRBJ1-1
size: -
DNA: TGTGCCAGCTCACCAAACAGGGAGCACACTGAAGCTTTCTTT
CDR3: CASSPNREHTEAFF

V: TRBV12-3/TRBV12-4
D: TRBD1
J: TRBJ2-5
size: many
DNA: TGTGCCAGCAGCCTGGGGACAGGGGGCGGTTTAGAGACCCAGTACTTC
CDR3: CASSLGTGGGLETQYF

V: TRBV12-3/TRBV12-4
D: -
J: TRBJ1-1
size: many
DNA: TGTGCCAGCAGGCCGACAGGGAACACTGAAGCTTTCTTT
CDR3: CASRPTGNTEAFF

V: TRBV9
D: -
J: TRBJ1-5
size: -
DNA: TGTGCCAGCAGCGTAGATCCAGGCGCACAGCCCCAGCATTTT
CDR3: CASSVDPGAQPQHF

V: TRBV6-2/TRBV6-3
D: TRBD2
J: TRBJ2-7
size: -
DNA: TGTGCCAGCAGCCGGACTAGCGGGTCCGGTGGGGAGCAGTACTTC
CDR3: CASSRTSGSGGEQYF

V: TRBV5-5
D: -
J: TRBJ2-5
size: -
DNA: TGTGCCAGCAGGGGGTCGTGGGGGGAGACCCAGTACTTC
CDR3: CASRGSWGETQYF

V: TRBV27
D: TRBD1
J: TRBJ2-1
size: many
DNA: TGTGCCAGCAGTTTATGGGGGACAGGGGGCTACAATGAGCAGTTCTTC
CDR3: CASSLWGTGGYNEQFF

V: TRBV7-2
D: TRBD1
J: TRBJ2-2
size: -
DNA: TGTGCCAGCAGCACGGGACAGCGCACCGGGGAGCTGTTTTTT
CDR3: CASSTGQRTGELFF

V: TRBV15
D: TRBD1
J: TRBJ2-2
size: -
DNA: TGTGCCACCAGCAGAGATCTTGGACAGGGAAACACCGGGGAGCTGTTTTTT
CDR3: CATSRDLGQGNTGELFF

V: TRBV27
D: -
J: TRBJ2-1
size: few
DNA: TGTGCCAGCAGTCCCGGACTGTACAATGAGCAGTTCTTC
CDR3: CASSPGLYNEQFF

V: TRBV6-6
D: -
J: TRBJ1-2
size: many
DNA: TGTGCCAGCAGCAGAAGTAACTATGGCTACACCTTC
CDR3: CASSRSNYGYTF

V: TRBV5-5
D: TRBD2
J: TRBJ2-3
size: -
DNA: TGTGCCAGCAGCTTGGGGGGTAGCGGGGTCGCGGATACGCAGTATTTT
CDR3: CASSLGGSGVADTQYF

V: TRBV4-2
D: -
J: TRBJ2-1
size: -
DNA: TGTGCCAGCAGCCAAGCTGGCAGGGACCCCTACAATGAGCAGTTCTTC
CDR3: CASSQAGRDPYNEQFF

V: TRBV9
D: TRBD1
J: TRBJ2-7
size: few
DNA: TGTGCCAGCAGCACCGCCCCGGGACAGCAGTACGAGCAGTACTTC
CDR3: CASSTAPGQQYEQYF

V: TRBV12-3/TRBV12-4
D: -
J: TRBJ1-2
size: few
DNA: TGTGCCACCCGGGGAACAGGGATTGGGTACACCTTC
CDR3: CATRGTGIGYTF

V: TRBV20-1
D: TRBD2
J: TRBJ2-1
size: few
DNA: TGCAGTTGGGCTAGCGGGAGATATGAGCAGTTCTTC
CDR3: CSWASGRYEQFF

V: TRBV7-2
D: -
J: TRBJ2-5
size: many
DNA: TGTGCCAGCAGCTTGGGGGCGAAGGAGACCCAGTACTTC
CDR3: CASSLGAKETQYF

V: TRBV4-1
D: -
J: TRBJ2-2
size: many
DNA: TGCGCCAGCAGCCAGAACCTTGCCCCCGGGGAGCTGTTTTTT
CDR3: CASSQNLAPGELFF

V: TRBV12-3/TRBV12-4
D: -
J: TRBJ1-6
size: many
DNA: TGTGCCAGCAGGGATTGGGGATCACCCCTCCACTTT
CDR3: CASRDWGSPLHF